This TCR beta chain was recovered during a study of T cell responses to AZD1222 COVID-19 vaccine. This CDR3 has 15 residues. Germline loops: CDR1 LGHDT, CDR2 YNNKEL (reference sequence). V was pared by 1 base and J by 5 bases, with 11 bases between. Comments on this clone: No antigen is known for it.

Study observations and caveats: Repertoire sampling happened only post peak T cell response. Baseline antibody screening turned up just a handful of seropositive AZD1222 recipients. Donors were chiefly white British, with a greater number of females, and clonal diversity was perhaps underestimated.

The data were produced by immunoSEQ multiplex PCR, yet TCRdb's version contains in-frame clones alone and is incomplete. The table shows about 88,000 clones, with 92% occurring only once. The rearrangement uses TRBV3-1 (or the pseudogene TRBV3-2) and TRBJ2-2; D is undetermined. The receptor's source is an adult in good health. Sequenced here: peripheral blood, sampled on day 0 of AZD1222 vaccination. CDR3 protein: CASSQVTYSTGELFF. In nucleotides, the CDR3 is TGTGCCAGCAGCCAAGTTACCTACTCGACCGGGGAGCTGTTTTTT.